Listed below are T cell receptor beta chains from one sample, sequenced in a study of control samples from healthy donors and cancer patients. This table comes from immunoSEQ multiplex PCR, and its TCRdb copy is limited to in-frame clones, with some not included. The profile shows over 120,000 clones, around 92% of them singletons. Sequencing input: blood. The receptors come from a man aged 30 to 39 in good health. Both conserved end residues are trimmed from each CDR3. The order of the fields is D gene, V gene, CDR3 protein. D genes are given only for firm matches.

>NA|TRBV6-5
ATAEVWGYT
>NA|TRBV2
ASSEWQGGSTDTQY
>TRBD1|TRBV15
ATSRPWTGQNYGYT
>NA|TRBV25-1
ASSELRGGGYT
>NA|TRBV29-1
SGRDSQRETQY
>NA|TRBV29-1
SVHYSQGTEAF
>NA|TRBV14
ASSQDLDGEQY
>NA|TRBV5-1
ASSLASFTDTQY
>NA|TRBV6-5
ASSLQGRVTDTQY
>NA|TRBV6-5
ASSYSRAPSF
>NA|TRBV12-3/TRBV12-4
ASSDSSYGYT
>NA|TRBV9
ASSVGRVNTEAF
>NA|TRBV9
ASSVGWGQPQH
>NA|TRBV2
ASSEGGGYT
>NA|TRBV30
AWSAMDFLG
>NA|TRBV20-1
SASDARGASWVLT
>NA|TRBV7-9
ASSSVGYEQY
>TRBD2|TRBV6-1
ASSETSGGIGNHEQF
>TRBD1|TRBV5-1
ASSWRQGNTEAF
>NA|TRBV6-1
ASSDGGGYEQY
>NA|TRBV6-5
ASSSDGQITEAF
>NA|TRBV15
ATSRDKVGGYT
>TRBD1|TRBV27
ASSQQGAGEAF
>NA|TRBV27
ASRGQAYEQY
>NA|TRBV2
ASSGGYSGNTIY